One and the same sample provided the 9 T cell receptor beta chains below, sequenced in a study of blood T cell repertoires in COVID-19 (dated by TCRdb to 2018 to 2021). Receptors were amplified or captured by the immunoSEQ multiplex PCR assay. TCRdb stores this immuneACCESS table with in-frame sequences only. Part of the clones is absent; in the studies checked, under half of the shortfall reflects unresolved V genes, and no reason is known for the rest. For this sample there are about 200,000 clones; roughly 90% appear just once. The ten biggest clones cover about 1.6% of the sample. The sequenced sample consisted of peripheral blood. Every receptor here comes from a man younger than 30 with active or convalescent COVID-19.

V is TRBV3-1 (or the pseudogene TRBV3-2) and J is TRBJ1-4, with D possibly being TRBD1 (5 bases). The CDR3 loop spans 14 amino acids. The V end was cut by 4 bases, the J end by 5 bases, with 11 bases between. CDR1 and CDR2 from the germline V gene are LGHDT and YNNKEL (reference sequence). This chain's CDR3 is CASSRRAGNEKLFF. For the CDR3, the DNA is TGTGCCAGCAGCCGCCGGGCAGGGAATGAAAAACTGTTTTTT.

This clone was seen only once. This chain uses TRBV21-1 with TRBJ2-3; TRBD1, the D gene given by the table, was not confirmed from the DNA. TRBV21-1 is termed a pseudogene. This CDR3 is built from 19 residues. The CDR3 nucleotides read TGTGCCAGCAGCAACCCCCCTTGGAGACAGGAGGCCCACACAGATACGCAGTATTTT. Encoded protein: CASSNPPWRQEAHTDTQYF.

V gene TRBV19 combines with J gene TRBJ1-2, with D tentatively TRBD1 (5 bases). Germline V gene data show CDR1 as LNHDA and CDR2 as SQIVND (reference sequence). V shed 0 bases and J shed 6 bases, with 5 bases lying between them. This CDR3 region has 12 residues. CDR3 DNA: TGTGCCAGTAGTATAGACAGGGATGGCTACACCTTC. Protein product: CASSIDRDGYTF.

The genes are TRBV5-1 and TRBJ1-1, with D unclear. CDR3 size: 13 residues. Between the trimmed V and J ends, which lost 0 bases and 3 bases, there was a span of 6 bases. Germline CDR1 reads SGHRS; CDR2 reads YFSETQ. The CDR3 bases are TGCGCCAGCAGCTTGGTTAGCGACACTGAAGCTTTCTTT. This gives the protein CASSLVSDTEAFF. The complete variable domain, with remaining parts taken from reference TRBV5-1 and TRBJ1-1, reads KAGVTQTPRYLIKTRGQQVTLSCSPISGHRSVSWYQQTPGQGLQFLFEYFSETQRNKGNFPGRFSGRQFSNSRSEMNVSTLELGDSALYLCASSLVSDTEAFFGQGTRLTVV.

This clone appeared a single time. This rearrangement joins TRBV6-5 to TRBJ2-3, with D tentatively TRBD1 (5 bases). Germline CDR1 and CDR2: MNHEY and SVGAGI. Deletions cut 6 bases from V and 1 base from J, with 11 bases between. CDR3 length equals 14 residues. CDR3 sequence (DNA): TGTGCCAGCAGAGCTAGGGGTGGCACAGATACGCAGTATTTT. Its protein product is CASRARGGTDTQYF.

This chain uses TRBV29-1 with TRBJ1-1, with TRBD1 identical over 7 bases. From germline, CDR1 is SQVTM and CDR2 ANQGSEA. The length of the CDR3 is 14 residues. V was pared by 0 bases and J by 1 base, with 2 bases of the junction left unmatched. CDR3 nucleotide sequence: TGCAGCGTTGAAGAGAGGACAGGGAACACTGAAGCTTTCTTT. This encodes CSVEERTGNTEAFF. Full variable domain (remainder filled in from reference TRBV29-1 and TRBJ1-1): SAVISQKPSRDICQRGTSLTIQCQVDSQVTMMFWYRQQPGQSLTLIATANQGSEATYESGFVIDKFPISRPNLTFSTLTVSNMSPEDSSIYLCSVEERTGNTEAFFGQGTRLTVV.

J is TRBJ1-5 and V is TRBV15; D may be TRBD1 (5 bases). CDR3 length: 13 residues. The V gene's germline CDR1 is LNHNV and CDR2 YYDKDF (reference sequence). V lost 3 bases, J lost 4 bases, and 7 bases lay in between. CDR3 loop: CATSSGGNQPQHF. The CDR3 nucleotides read TGTGCCACCAGCAGTGGGGGGAATCAGCCCCAGCATTTT.

The chain links TRBV19 to TRBJ2-2, with D hard to call. This CDR3 comprises 12 residues. Trimming stripped 6 bases from V and 6 bases from J, with 8 bases between. Germline-derived CDR1 and CDR2 are LNHDA and SQIVND (reference sequence). The CDR3 is CASSPRAGELFF. Here the CDR3 DNA reads TGTGCCAGTAGCCCCCGGGCCGGGGAGCTGTTTTTT.

V and J are TRBV11-2 and TRBJ1-4; the D gene is possibly TRBD1 (6 bases). This CDR3 is 16 amino acids long. Germline V gives CDR1 SGHAT, CDR2 FQNNGV. V lost 3 bases to trimming and J lost 7 bases, with 18 bases between them. The CDR3 protein is CASSFNTGTSVEKLFF. DNA for the CDR3: TGTGCCAGCAGCTTTAACACCGGGACAAGTGTTGAAAAACTGTTTTTT.